This T cell receptor (beta chain) is drawn from a study of PD-L1 blockade in urothelial cancer. Germline V gene sequence: CDR1 SGHRS, CDR2 YFSETQ. The length of the CDR3 is 17 residues. The V segment lost 0 bases and the J segment 5 bases; nucleotides outside the gene matches: 5. TCRdb's copy holds only in-frame clones and misses some; the assay was immunoSEQ multiplex PCR. This table holds about 56,000 clones, around 84% found once. V is TRBV5-1 and J is TRBJ2-5; 15 nucleotides line up with TRBD2. The clonotype originates from a man in his fifties with urothelial cancer. Here the sequenced sample was PBMCs, taken around atezolizumab (anti-PD-L1) treatment. The CDR3 loop reads CASSLGTSGRARETQYF. The CDR3 DNA follows: TGCGCCAGCAGCTTGGGGACTAGCGGGAGGGCCCGGGAGACCCAGTACTTC.